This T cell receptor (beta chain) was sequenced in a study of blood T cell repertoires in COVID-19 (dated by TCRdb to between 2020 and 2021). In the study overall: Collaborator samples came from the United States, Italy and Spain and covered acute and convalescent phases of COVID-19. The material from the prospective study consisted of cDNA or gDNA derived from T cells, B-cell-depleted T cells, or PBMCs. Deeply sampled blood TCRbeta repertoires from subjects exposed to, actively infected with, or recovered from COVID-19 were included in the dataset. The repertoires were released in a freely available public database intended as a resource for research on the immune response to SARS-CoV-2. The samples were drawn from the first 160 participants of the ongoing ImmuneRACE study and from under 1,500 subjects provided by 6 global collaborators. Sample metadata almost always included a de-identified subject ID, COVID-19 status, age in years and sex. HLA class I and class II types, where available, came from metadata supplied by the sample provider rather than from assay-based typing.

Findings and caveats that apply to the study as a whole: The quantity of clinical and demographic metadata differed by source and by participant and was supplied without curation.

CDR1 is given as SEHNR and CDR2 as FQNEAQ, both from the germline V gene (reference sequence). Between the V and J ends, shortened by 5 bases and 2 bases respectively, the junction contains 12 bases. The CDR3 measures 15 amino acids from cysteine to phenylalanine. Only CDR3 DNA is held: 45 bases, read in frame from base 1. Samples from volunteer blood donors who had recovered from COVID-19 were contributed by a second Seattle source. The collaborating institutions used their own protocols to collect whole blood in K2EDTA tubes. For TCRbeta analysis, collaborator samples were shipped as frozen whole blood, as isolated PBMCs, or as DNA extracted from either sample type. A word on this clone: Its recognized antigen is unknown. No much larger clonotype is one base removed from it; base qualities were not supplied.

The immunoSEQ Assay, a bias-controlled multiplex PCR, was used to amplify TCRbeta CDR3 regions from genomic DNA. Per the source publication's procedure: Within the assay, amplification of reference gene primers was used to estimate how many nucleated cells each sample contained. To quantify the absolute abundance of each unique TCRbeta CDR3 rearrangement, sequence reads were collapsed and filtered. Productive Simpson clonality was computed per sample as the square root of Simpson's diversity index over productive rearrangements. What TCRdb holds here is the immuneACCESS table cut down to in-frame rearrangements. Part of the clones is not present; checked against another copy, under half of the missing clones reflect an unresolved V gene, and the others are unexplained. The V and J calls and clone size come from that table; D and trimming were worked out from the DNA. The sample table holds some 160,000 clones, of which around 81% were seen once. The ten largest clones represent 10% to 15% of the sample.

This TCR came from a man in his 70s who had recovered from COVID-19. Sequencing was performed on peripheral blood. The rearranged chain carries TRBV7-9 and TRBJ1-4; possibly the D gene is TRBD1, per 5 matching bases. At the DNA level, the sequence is TGTGCCAGCAGCACACGGGGGGATACTAATGAAAAACTGTTTTTT. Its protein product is CASSTRGDTNEKLFF.